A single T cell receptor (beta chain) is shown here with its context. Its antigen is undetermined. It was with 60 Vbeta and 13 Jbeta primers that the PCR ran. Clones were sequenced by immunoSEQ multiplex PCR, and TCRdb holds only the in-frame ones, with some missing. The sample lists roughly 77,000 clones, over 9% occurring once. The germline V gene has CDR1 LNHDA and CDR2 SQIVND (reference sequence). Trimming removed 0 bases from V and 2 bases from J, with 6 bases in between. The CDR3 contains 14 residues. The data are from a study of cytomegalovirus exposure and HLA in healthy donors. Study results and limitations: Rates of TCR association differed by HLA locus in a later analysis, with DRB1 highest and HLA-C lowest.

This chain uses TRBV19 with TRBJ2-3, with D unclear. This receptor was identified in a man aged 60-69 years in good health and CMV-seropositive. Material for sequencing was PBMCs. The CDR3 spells CASSIDPYTDTQYF. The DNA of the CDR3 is TGTGCCAGTAGTATAGACCCTTACACAGATACGCAGTATTTT.